The source of this TCR beta chain is a study of metastatic and nonmetastatic thyroid tumors. The overall study: Thyroid patients, malignant and benign, had repertoires compared across blood and tumor or nodule tissue.

This clone was counted only a few times. Antigen: not known. Thyroid surgery was performed in patients who had received no treatment beforehand. Findings and limits, study-wide: Malignant thyroid tumors reportedly exceeded benign nodules significantly in TCR beta diversity, with the difference appearing in blood and tumor.

Authors' data handling: Using the CDR3 differences seen across clinicopathological groups, the authors built a distant-metastasis classifier for papillary thyroid cancer, which was meant to discriminate distant-metastatic patients. With MiXCR, TCRdb reprocessed the PCR reads. The authors' filters were not applied to this entry. The table shows thousands of clones, with 25% to 30% occurring only once. The sequencing sample was made of adjacent normal tissue. The source is a female donor with papillary thyroid cancer or a benign thyroid nodule (not recorded which). Some clones in this sample may be carry-over from other donors' samples.

The CDR3: CASSYRVAGGPGGNEQFF. The CDR3 DNA reads TGTGCCAGCAGTTACAGGGTAGCGGGAGGGCCGGGAGGGAATGAGCAGTTCTTC. The rearrangement joins TRBV6-2 or TRBV6-3 to TRBJ2-1; 11 bases are a match to TRBD2. CDR1 and CDR2 (germline): MNHEY, SVGEGT. The CDR3 runs to 18 residues. Germline trimming cut 2 bases from V and 7 bases from J; bases unmatched to any gene: 13.